Each of the 18 T cell receptor beta chains below was sequenced from the same sample in a study of shared clonotypes between healthy human individuals. The method was immunoSEQ multiplex PCR; TCRdb's version includes in-frame clones alone and lacks a portion of them. Seen here are approximately 2.1 million clones, more than 85% observed once, and the top ten hold approximately 0.4%. Sequencing input: naive CD4+ T cells from PBMCs. Indicated subset: CD45RA+ positively selected. Receptor source: a man younger than 35 in good health. Some clones in this sample may be carry-over from other donors' samples.

The chain links TRBV20-1 to TRBJ2-7; a possible D gene is TRBD2 (6 bases). V dropped 6 bases and J dropped 8 bases, with 14 bases sitting between them. The CDR3 has 11 residues. CDR1 and CDR2 (germline): DFQATT, SNEGSKA (reference sequence). The CDR3 coding sequence is TGCAGTGCAGTGGGAGGAGAGAAGCAGTACTTC. Protein: CSAVGGEKQYF.

The rearrangement joins TRBV19 to TRBJ1-2, with D possibly TRBD1 on 5 matching bases. The V gene's germline CDR1 is LNHDA and CDR2 SQIVND (reference sequence). V shed 6 bases and J shed 0 bases, with 14 bases lying between them. CDR3 length: 15 amino acids. CDR3 bases: TGTGCCAGTAGCCGGGACGGAAATCCTAACTATGGCTACACCTTC. It translates to CASSRDGNPNYGYTF.

The V and J genes are TRBV4-1 and TRBJ2-3; 8 bases align to TRBD2. The V segment lost 0 bases and the J segment 3 bases; nucleotides outside the gene matches: 5. The CDR3 totals 16 residues. Per germline, CDR1 MGHRA and CDR2 YSYEKL. CDR3 residues: CASSQERSGTTDTQYF. Here the CDR3 DNA reads TGCGCCAGCAGCCAAGAACGTAGCGGGACAACAGATACGCAGTATTTT.

The rearrangement links TRBV15 to TRBJ2-7, with TRBD2 matching 8 bases. The CDR3 loop spans 14 amino acids. V was clipped by 5 bases and J by 4 bases; unmatched bases: 7. Germline lookup yields CDR1 LNHNV and CDR2 YYDKDF (reference sequence). Here the CDR3 reads CATSASGSLYEQYF. DNA for the CDR3: TGTGCCACCAGCGCGAGCGGGAGCTTATACGAGCAGTACTTC.

The gene calls are TRBV28 and TRBJ2-5, with TRBD2 matching over 7 bases. CDR1 is MDHEN and CDR2 is SYDVKM in the germline V gene. The CDR3 is 16 residues long. V lost 1 base and J lost 2; bases outside the gene matches: 7. CDR3 DNA: TGTGCCAGCAGTTTATTAGGTAGCGGGTCTCAAGAGACCCAGTACTTC. Encoded protein: CASSLLGSGSQETQYF.

The chain combines TRBV9 with TRBJ1-4, with D unresolved. The CDR3 spans 13 residues. Trimming cost V 0 bases and J 10 bases, with 10 bases left between them. Germline CDR1 reads SGDLS; CDR2 reads YYNGEE. The CDR3 loop reads CASSVGFWGKLFF. The CDR3 DNA follows: TGTGCCAGCAGCGTAGGATTTTGGGGAAAACTGTTTTTT.

CDR3 amino acids: CSARVRGYTF. The DNA for the CDR3 is TGCAGTGCCAGGGTGCGTGGCTACACCTTC. The rearrangement uses TRBV20-1 and TRBJ1-2; D perhaps matches TRBD1 (5 bases). This CDR3 is built from 10 residues. Germline V gene sequence: CDR1 DFQATT, CDR2 SNEGSKA (reference sequence). V lost 6 bases, J lost 7 bases, and 9 bases lay in between.

Concerning this clone itself: Distinct nucleotide sequences in the sample also encode this CDR3. This chain connects TRBV5-1 to TRBJ2-1; 7 bases are shared with TRBD2. Per germline, CDR1 SGHRS and CDR2 YFSETQ. V shed 0 bases and J 7 bases; nucleotides not matched to a gene: 4. This CDR3 comprises 14 residues. The CDR3 DNA reads as TGCGCCAGCAGCTTGGTAGCGGGTAATAATGAGCAGTTCTTC. It translates to CASSLVAGNNEQFF.

The J gene is TRBJ1-1, the V gene TRBV6-5; D not certain. The germline CDR1 and CDR2 sequences are MNHEY and SVGAGI. Trimming left V 0 bases short and J 7 bases short, with 12 bases between. The CDR3 has 14 residues. The CDR3 DNA reads TGTGCCAGCAGTTACTCGGGCGGAAAAAATGAAGCTTTCTTT. Translating gives CASSYSGGKNEAFF.

The chain combines TRBV2 with TRBJ1-1, with D unresolved. Germline V gene sequence: CDR1 SNHLY, CDR2 FYNNEI. This CDR3 contains 13 residues. V was cut by 2 bases and J by 5 bases, with 9 bases left in between. DNA for the CDR3: TGTGCCAGCAGTGAATCCGAGTGGACTGAAGCTTTCTTT. The encoded protein is CASSESEWTEAFF.

CDR3: CASTIPDRLGYSGYTF. CDR3 DNA: TGTGCCAGCACCATCCCCGACCGCCTAGGGTATTCGGGCTACACCTTC. This sequence joins TRBV28 and TRBJ1-2, with D unresolved. The V gene's germline CDR1 is MDHEN and CDR2 SYDVKM. This CDR3 has 16 amino acids. The germline V and J ends were trimmed by 7 bases and 8 bases, with 26 bases remaining between them.

This chain joins TRBV27 and TRBJ1-5, with D possibly matching TRBD1 (6 bases). The CDR3 length is 13 residues. The germline V gene has CDR1 MNHEY and CDR2 SMNVEV (reference sequence). Trimming shortened V by 8 bases and J by 3 bases, and 11 bases separated the two germline ends. Written as DNA, the CDR3 is TGTGCCAGCCGTACAGGGTACAATCAGCCCCAGCATTTT. Translation gives CASRTGYNQPQHF.

The V call is TRBV28, the J call TRBJ2-7; 12 nucleotides align to TRBD2. Germline CDR1 and CDR2: MDHEN and SYDVKM. The ends lost 10 bases at V and 5 bases at J; junction bases unmatched: 9. The CDR3 is 14 residues long. CDR3 sequence: CAIKRTSGTDEQYF. CDR3 DNA: TGTGCCATTAAAAGGACTAGCGGGACGGACGAGCAGTACTTC.

A note on this clone: Other DNA sequences of this sample code for an identical CDR3. The CDR3 region is CASSLGGTTDTQYF. CDR3 nucleotides: TGCGCCAGCAGCTTGGGGGGGACCACAGATACGCAGTATTTT. The J gene is TRBJ2-3, the V gene TRBV5-1, with D possibly being TRBD1 or TRBD2 (5 bases each). The V gene lost 0 bases and the J gene lost 2 bases, with 7 bases spanning the gap. Germline CDR1 reads SGHRS; CDR2 reads YFSETQ. CDR3 length: 14 residues. Full variable domain (rest looked up from reference TRBV5-1 and TRBJ2-3): KAGVTQTPRYLIKTRGQQVTLSCSPISGHRSVSWYQQTPGQGLQFLFEYFSETQRNKGNFPGRFSGRQFSNSRSEMNVSTLELGDSALYLCASSLGGTTDTQYFGPGTRLTVL.

The V call is TRBV7-9, the J call TRBJ2-1; 12 bases line up with TRBD2. There are 16 residues in the CDR3. Germline V gene sequence: CDR1 SEHNR, CDR2 FQNEAQ (reference sequence). V gave up 5 bases and J gave up 2 bases; unmatched junction bases: 4. The CDR3 sequence: CASSIASGRAYNEQFF. CDR3 nucleotides: TGTGCCAGCAGCATCGCTAGCGGGAGGGCCTACAATGAGCAGTTCTTC.

This sequence joins TRBV5-4 and TRBJ1-1; TRBD1 matches at 8 bases. The CDR3 has 13 amino acids. J gave up 7 bases and V 4 bases, and 6 bases lay outside the gene matches. The germline CDR1 and CDR2 sequences are SGHNT and YYREEE (reference sequence). In DNA form, the CDR3 reads TGTGCCAGCAGCACCGGACAGGGAATTGAAGCTTTCTTT. Translated: CASSTGQGIEAFF.

This chain joins TRBV4-2 and TRBJ1-2, with D possibly matching TRBD1 (5 bases). The CDR3 length is 14 residues. Looked up from germline, CDR1 is LGHNA and CDR2 is YNFKEQ. With 0 bases removed from V and 8 bases from J, the gap between germline ends came to 13 bases. In nucleotides, the CDR3 is TGTGCCAGCAGCCAAGATGGTGCTGGGGGGGGCTACACCTTC. Translating it yields CASSQDGAGGGYTF.

The gene calls are TRBV30 and TRBJ1-1; tentatively, D is TRBD1 (5 bases). The CDR3 has 13 amino acids. The ends were cut back, 5 bases at V and 1 base at J, with 11 bases in the middle. Germline V CDR1 and CDR2: GTSNPN, SVGIG (reference sequence). The DNA of the CDR3 is TGTGCCTGGGCAAGGGGCTCGAACACTGAAGCTTTCTTT. Its translation: CAWARGSNTEAFF.